The rows below give T cell receptor beta chains drawn from one sample of a study of cytomegalovirus exposure and HLA in healthy donors. Assay: immunoSEQ multiplex PCR; the TCRdb copy retains only in-frame clones and omits some. The data hold over 250,000 clones, with approximately 86% observed a single time. The sequencing input was PBMCs. The receptors come from a woman aged 18-29 years in good health and CMV-seronegative. The CDR3 runs from the conserved cysteine through the conserved F or W. A D gene is named only where the DNA matches it firmly. The size of a clone is reported for some rows only, either as once, few or many, or as a class for expanded clones.

J gene: TRBJ1-1
clone size: -
V gene: TRBV27
D gene: -
CDR3 DNA: TGTGCCAGCAGTTCCCTCCTAATACGACAGGATGAAGCTTTCTTT
CDR3 protein: CASSSLLIRQDEAFF

J gene: TRBJ2-1
clone size: -
V gene: TRBV28
D gene: -
CDR3 DNA: TGTGCCACGGAGGGGGGGGGCTCCTACAATGAGCAGTTCTTC
CDR3 protein: CATEGGGSYNEQFF

J gene: TRBJ2-1
clone size: -
V gene: TRBV5-1
D gene: TRBD2
CDR3 DNA: TGCGCCAGCAGCTTGGTAGGCGGGAGCTCCTACAATGAGCAGTTCTTC
CDR3 protein: CASSLVGGSSYNEQFF

J gene: TRBJ2-7
clone size: once
V gene: TRBV9
D gene: TRBD2
CDR3 DNA: TGTGCCAGCAGCGTAGCTCCGGCGGGGGGTACCTACGAGCAGTACTTC
CDR3 protein: CASSVAPAGGTYEQYF

J gene: TRBJ1-6
clone size: -
V gene: TRBV5-6
D gene: TRBD1
CDR3 DNA: TGTGCCAGCAGCGAACAGGGGGCGGAAAATTCACCCCTCCACTTT
CDR3 protein: CASSEQGAENSPLHF

J gene: TRBJ2-1
clone size: -
V gene: TRBV2
D gene: -
CDR3 DNA: TGTGCCAGCAGTGAAGACCACCAGGAGCAGTTCTTC
CDR3 protein: CASSEDHQEQFF

J gene: TRBJ2-1
clone size: -
V gene: TRBV4-1
D gene: TRBD2
CDR3 DNA: TGCGCCAGCAGCCAACCACTAGCGGGAAGCAATGAGCAGTTCTTC
CDR3 protein: CASSQPLAGSNEQFF

J gene: TRBJ1-2
clone size: -
V gene: TRBV7-8
D gene: TRBD1
CDR3 DNA: TGTGCCAGCAGCTTCGGGACAGGATATGGCTACACCTTC
CDR3 protein: CASSFGTGYGYTF

J gene: TRBJ1-1
clone size: -
V gene: TRBV30
D gene: -
CDR3 DNA: TGTGCCTGGAGTGCACAGGTTGACACTGAAGCTTTCTTT
CDR3 protein: CAWSAQVDTEAFF

J gene: TRBJ1-2
clone size: once
V gene: TRBV2
D gene: -
CDR3 DNA: TGTGCCAGCAGTGCTGGCTCAGGGGATGGCTACACCTTC
CDR3 protein: CASSAGSGDGYTF

J gene: TRBJ1-3
clone size: -
V gene: TRBV5-4
D gene: TRBD1
CDR3 DNA: TGTGCCAGCAGCTCCGGACAGGGCCTTTCTGGAAACACCATATATTTT
CDR3 protein: CASSSGQGLSGNTIYF

J gene: TRBJ1-1
clone size: -
V gene: TRBV4-3
D gene: TRBD1
CDR3 DNA: TGCGCCAGCAGCCAAGAAGGGACAGCTCCCAACACTGAAGCTTTCTTT
CDR3 protein: CASSQEGTAPNTEAFF

J gene: TRBJ2-7
clone size: few
V gene: TRBV27
D gene: -
CDR3 DNA: TGTGCCAGCAGTTCCAGGTACGAGCAGTACTTC
CDR3 protein: CASSSRYEQYF

J gene: TRBJ2-7
clone size: -
V gene: TRBV5-4
D gene: TRBD1
CDR3 DNA: TGTGCCAGCAGCTTGTCGCAGGGGGTGCACGAGCAGTACTTC
CDR3 protein: CASSLSQGVHEQYF

J gene: TRBJ2-1
clone size: -
V gene: TRBV29-1
D gene: TRBD2
CDR3 DNA: TGCAGCGTTGCACGACTACAGCGGGAGGATGAGCAGTTCTTC
CDR3 protein: CSVARLQREDEQFF

J gene: TRBJ1-2
clone size: -
V gene: TRBV10-3
D gene: TRBD1
CDR3 DNA: TGTGCCATCAGTGAGTCTCCCGGGACAGGGGTAAACTATGGCTACACCTTC
CDR3 protein: CAISESPGTGVNYGYTF

J gene: TRBJ1-4
clone size: -
V gene: TRBV6-5
D gene: -
CDR3 DNA: TGTGCCAGCACCCCCTCAGTGACTACTGAAAAACTGTTTTTT
CDR3 protein: CASTPSVTTEKLFF

J gene: TRBJ2-2
clone size: few
V gene: TRBV7-3
D gene: -
CDR3 DNA: TGTGCCAGCAGCTCACAGGGGAACACCGGGGAGCTGTTTTTT
CDR3 protein: CASSSQGNTGELFF

J gene: TRBJ1-2
clone size: -
V gene: TRBV5-1
D gene: -
CDR3 DNA: TGCGCCAGCAGCTTGGGGTACTTGCCCTCCGGGGGGTACGGCTACACCTTC
CDR3 protein: CASSLGYLPSGGYGYTF

J gene: TRBJ2-5
clone size: -
V gene: TRBV7-7
D gene: -
CDR3 DNA: TGTGCTAGCAGCTTACGGGGGAAAGAGACCCAGTACTTC
CDR3 protein: CASSLRGKETQYF

J gene: TRBJ2-7
clone size: -
V gene: TRBV5-1
D gene: TRBD1
CDR3 DNA: TGCGCCAGCAGCTTAGACAGGGCCGACGAGCAGTACTTC
CDR3 protein: CASSLDRADEQYF

J gene: TRBJ2-6
clone size: -
V gene: TRBV5-1
D gene: -
CDR3 DNA: TGCGCCAGCAGCTTGAAACAGGTTTATTACTCTGGGGCCAACGTCCTGACTTTC
CDR3 protein: CASSLKQVYYSGANVLTF

J gene: TRBJ2-1
clone size: -
V gene: TRBV7-7
D gene: TRBD2
CDR3 DNA: TGTGCCAGCAGCTTAAGAGCGGGAGAGGATGAGCAGTTCTTC
CDR3 protein: CASSLRAGEDEQFF

J gene: TRBJ2-4
clone size: -
V gene: TRBV7-3
D gene: -
CDR3 DNA: TGTGCCAGCAGCTTGGGCAGCCAAAACATTCAGTACTTC
CDR3 protein: CASSLGSQNIQYF

J gene: TRBJ2-7
clone size: -
V gene: TRBV27
D gene: TRBD2
CDR3 DNA: TGTGCCAGCAGGGGGAGTAGCGGGGGTCTCTACGAGCAGTACTTC
CDR3 protein: CASRGSSGGLYEQYF

J gene: TRBJ1-1
clone size: -
V gene: TRBV10-3
D gene: -
CDR3 DNA: TGTGCCATCAGTGCCCCCGGGGACACTGAAGCTTTCTTT
CDR3 protein: CAISAPGDTEAFF

J gene: TRBJ2-7
clone size: -
V gene: TRBV6-5
D gene: TRBD1
CDR3 DNA: TGTGCCAGCAGTTTAACAGGGGGTAACACCTACGAGCAGTACTTC
CDR3 protein: CASSLTGGNTYEQYF

J gene: TRBJ1-6
clone size: once
V gene: TRBV6-5
D gene: -
CDR3 DNA: TGTGCCAGCAGTTACCGCGGGGGATCACCCCTCCACTTT
CDR3 protein: CASSYRGGSPLHF

J gene: TRBJ2-7
clone size: -
V gene: TRBV6-5
D gene: -
CDR3 DNA: TGTGCCAGCAGTTCTCAAGGGGCAGTTTCCTACGAGCAGTACTTC
CDR3 protein: CASSSQGAVSYEQYF

J gene: TRBJ2-2
clone size: -
V gene: TRBV12-5
D gene: -
CDR3 DNA: TGTGCTAGTGGTGGCCAAGACACCGGGGAGCTGTTTTTT
CDR3 protein: CASGGQDTGELFF

J gene: TRBJ2-7
clone size: -
V gene: TRBV21-1
D gene: -
CDR3 DNA: TGTGCCAGCAGCAAGCCGGGGGAGGTTTACGAGCAGTACTTC
CDR3 protein: CASSKPGEVYEQYF

J gene: TRBJ1-5
clone size: -
V gene: TRBV2
D gene: -
CDR3 DNA: TGTGCCAGCAGTCCCAACAGTTATAGCAATCAGCCCCAGCATTTT
CDR3 protein: CASSPNSYSNQPQHF

J gene: TRBJ2-7
clone size: once
V gene: TRBV15
D gene: TRBD1
CDR3 DNA: TGTGCCACCAGCAGAGAATTGGCTTGGGACAGGCTCTACGAGCAGTACTTC
CDR3 protein: CATSRELAWDRLYEQYF

J gene: TRBJ2-1
clone size: -
V gene: TRBV30
D gene: TRBD2
CDR3 DNA: TGTGCCTGGAGCAGCGGGACCTACAATGAGCAGTTCTTC
CDR3 protein: CAWSSGTYNEQFF

J gene: TRBJ1-1
clone size: -
V gene: TRBV11-3
D gene: -
CDR3 DNA: TGTGCCAGCAGCTTAGCAGGACAGACGAACACTGAAGCTTTCTTT
CDR3 protein: CASSLAGQTNTEAFF

J gene: TRBJ1-4
clone size: -
V gene: TRBV27
D gene: -
CDR3 DNA: TGTGCCAGCAGTTTTTTCAGGGGATCGAATGAAAAACTGTTTTTT
CDR3 protein: CASSFFRGSNEKLFF

J gene: TRBJ2-1
clone size: -
V gene: TRBV2
D gene: TRBD2
CDR3 DNA: TGTGCCAGCAGGCCTAGCGGGGTCTTCTACAATGAGCAGTTCTTC
CDR3 protein: CASRPSGVFYNEQFF

J gene: TRBJ2-7
clone size: -
V gene: TRBV27
D gene: TRBD2
CDR3 DNA: TGTGCCAGCAGTTTCAGTAGCGGGAGCATAGGCTACGAGCAGTACTTC
CDR3 protein: CASSFSSGSIGYEQYF

J gene: TRBJ1-5
clone size: -
V gene: TRBV12-5
D gene: -
CDR3 DNA: TGTGCTAGTGGATCCCGGGGTTCAAATCAGCCCCAGCATTTT
CDR3 protein: CASGSRGSNQPQHF

J gene: TRBJ2-5
clone size: -
V gene: TRBV29-1
D gene: TRBD2
CDR3 DNA: TGCAGCGTTGAAAAGCGGGGGGTGCAAGAGACCCAGTACTTC
CDR3 protein: CSVEKRGVQETQYF

J gene: TRBJ2-7
clone size: many
V gene: TRBV18
D gene: TRBD1
CDR3 DNA: TGTGCCAGCTCACCACCGGACAGGGGCGAGCAGTACTTC
CDR3 protein: CASSPPDRGEQYF

J gene: TRBJ1-1
clone size: -
V gene: TRBV6-6
D gene: TRBD1
CDR3 DNA: TGTGCCAGCAGTTCGACAGGGTCGCACACTGAAGCTTTCTTT
CDR3 protein: CASSSTGSHTEAFF

J gene: TRBJ1-5
clone size: -
V gene: TRBV28
D gene: TRBD1
CDR3 DNA: TGTGCCAGCAGTCGAGGACAGGGTTATAGCAATCAGCCCCAGCATTTT
CDR3 protein: CASSRGQGYSNQPQHF

J gene: TRBJ1-2
clone size: -
V gene: TRBV28
D gene: TRBD1
CDR3 DNA: TGTGCCAGCAGTTCCTCGGTGACAGGGGGCGGGAATGGCTACACCTTC
CDR3 protein: CASSSSVTGGGNGYTF